The sequence of this TCR beta chain was determined in a study of OX40 agonist ivuxolimab in advanced cancers. Study-wide findings and caveats: The authors also found low normalized T-cell clonal expansion in some nonresponders. CD4+ and CD8+ blood T cells expanded clonally by week 6 at 0.1 to 3.0 mg/kg.

As regards this clone: Its matching antigen is unknown.

Only in-frame clones appear in the TCRdb table, and some are missing; sequencing was by immunoSEQ multiplex PCR. The repertoire holds 65,000 to 90,000 clones, with roughly nine tenths as singletons. Trimming at V came to 5 bases and at J to 4 bases, leaving 7 bases not matched to a gene. CDR3 length equals 15 residues. Per the germline V gene, CDR1 is MNHNS and CDR2 is SASEGT. This clonotype was sampled from an adult with an advanced solid tumor such as melanoma, head and neck, liver or kidney cancer. The material was CD4+ or CD8+ T cells sorted from blood, obtained in a trial of the OX40 agonist ivuxolimab. V usage is TRBV6-1 and J usage is TRBJ1-1; TRBD1 matches at 10 bases. The CDR3 reads CASSSTWTGGTEAFF. As DNA, the CDR3 is TGTGCCAGCAGTTCAACGTGGACAGGGGGCACTGAAGCTTTCTTT.